What follows are 8 T cell receptor beta chains derived from one specimen sequenced in a study of neurological immune-mediated disorders. Noted time point: longitudinal time-point 2. TCRdb called the 5' RACE reads again in MiXCR, with one record for every CDR3 protein. The data contain tens of thousands of distinct CDR3 sequences, 5% to 6% of them singletons. Input material: PBMCs. These receptors were taken from an older woman with multiple sclerosis.

This clonotype came up many times. V and J are TRBV5-1 and TRBJ2-6, with D perhaps matching TRBD1 or TRBD2 (6 bases each). Germline assignment: CDR1 SGHRS and CDR2 YFSETQ. Trimming cost V 1 base and J 0 bases, with 14 bases left between them. CDR3 size: 18 residues. DNA of the CDR3: TGCGCCAGCAGCTTGTCGGGGGCCCCGAACTCTGGGGCCAACGTCCTGACTTTC. Its protein product is CASSLSGAPNSGANVLTF. Full variable domain (remainder filled in from reference TRBV5-1 and TRBJ2-6): KAGVTQTPRYLIKTRGQQVTLSCSPISGHRSVSWYQQTPGQGLQFLFEYFSETQRNKGNFPGRFSGRQFSNSRSEMNVSTLELGDSALYLCASSLSGAPNSGANVLTFGAGSRLTVL.

This clonotype was observed at least ten times. The rearrangement uses TRBV20-1 and TRBJ1-5; D is unresolved. Trimming left V 3 bases short and J 7 bases short, with 7 bases between. This CDR3 region has 11 residues. In germline, CDR1 is DFQATT, CDR2 SNEGSKA (reference sequence). The DNA for the CDR3 is TGCAGTGCTAGTTCTGGGCAGCCCCAGCATTTT. As protein: CSASSGQPQHF.

This rearrangement joins TRBV7-2 to TRBJ1-1; 11 bases line up with TRBD1. V was pared by 5 bases and J by 4 bases, with 6 bases of the junction left unmatched. The length of the CDR3 is 15 residues. Germline V gene data show CDR1 as SGHTA and CDR2 as FQGNSA. In DNA form, the CDR3 reads TGTGCCAGCAGCCATAAAGGGACAGGGGGCACTGAAGCTTTCTTT. Translating gives CASSHKGTGGTEAFF.

The CDR3 DNA reads as TGTGCCAGCAGTCGGACCGCCACCTATGGCTACACCTTC. Encoded protein: CASSRTATYGYTF. The rearrangement uses TRBV12-3 or TRBV12-4 and TRBJ1-2; D gene ambiguous. CDR3 length equals 13 residues. V was cut by 5 bases and J by 4 bases, with 11 bases left in between.

This clonotype occurred many times. This chain links TRBV5-1 with TRBJ1-4; a weak D match, TRBD1 (5 bases). Trimming left V 4 bases short and J 7 bases short, with 17 bases between. Germline assignment: CDR1 SGHRS and CDR2 YFSETQ. The CDR3 runs 15 residues. The chain's CDR3 is CASSLGPEAREKLFF. CDR3 nucleotides: TGCGCCAGCAGCCTGGGACCCGAGGCTCGTGAAAAACTGTTTTTT.

This clonotype showed up many times. The chain combines TRBV20-1 with TRBJ1-6, with TRBD1 matching over 8 bases. The CDR3 runs 14 residues. Germline CDR1 reads DFQATT; CDR2 reads SNEGSKA (reference sequence). V shed 6 bases and J 10 bases; nucleotides not matched to a gene: 11. The CDR3 DNA reads TGCAGTGCCTCAGGACAGGGATCGTTCTCACCCCTCCACTTT. Protein sequence: CSASGQGSFSPLHF.

In this sample, this clonotype turned up many times. This chain connects TRBV7-6 to TRBJ2-3; 9 nucleotides agree with TRBD2. V shed 4 bases, J shed 5 bases, and the junction held 10 bases outside the gene matches. CDR1 and CDR2 (germline): SGHVS, FNYEAQ. The CDR3 has 16 residues. The CDR3 DNA reads as TGTGCCAGCAGCTCCGGCCCCCGCGGGGGGGGAGATACGCAGTATTTT. It codes for CASSSGPRGGGDTQYF.

This clonotype turned up a few times. The chain employs TRBV27 and TRBJ2-3; D gene unclear. Between the trimmed V and J ends, which lost 3 bases and 3 bases, there was a span of 10 bases. CDR1 and CDR2 (germline): MNHEY, SMNVEV (reference sequence). CDR3 length: 14 amino acids. CDR3 region: CASSFTDGTDTQYF. The CDR3 DNA follows: TGTGCCAGCAGTTTCACGGACGGGACAGATACGCAGTATTTT.